The sequence of this T cell receptor beta chain was determined in a study of blood T cell repertoires in COVID-19. Sequenced by immunoSEQ multiplex PCR; TCRdb stores in-frame clones only, minus some. Of some 26,000 clones in the sample, approximately 88% were seen once. The germline CDR1 and CDR2 sequences are LGHDT and YNNKEL (reference sequence). The CDR3 is 14 residues long. The ends were cut back, 3 bases at V and 7 bases at J, with 15 bases in the middle. This chain links TRBV3-1 (or the pseudogene TRBV3-2) with TRBJ1-1, with D possibly being TRBD1 (5 bases). The TCR comes from a human donor in a cohort sampled during active COVID-19. What was sequenced was peripheral blood. CDR3 in amino acids: CASSHHPGGVEAFF. The CDR3 DNA is TGTGCCAGCAGCCACCACCCTGGAGGGGTTGAAGCTTTCTTT.